The 2 T cell receptor beta chains reported below all come from one sample, sequenced in a study of blood T cell repertoires in COVID-19. Clones were sequenced by immunoSEQ multiplex PCR, and TCRdb holds only the in-frame ones, with some missing. The data show about 45,000 clones, approximately 86% seen once. Sequencing used peripheral blood. These receptors all come from a man at least 80 years old in a cohort sampled during active COVID-19.

The V call is TRBV18, the J call TRBJ1-1; 8 bases are a match to TRBD1. Germline CDR1 reads KGHSH; CDR2 reads LQKENI. With V trimmed by 3 bases and J by 1 base, 1 base remained unmatched. This CDR3 region has 14 residues. In nucleotides, the CDR3 is TGTGCCAGCTCACCCGGGACAGGGAACACTGAAGCTTTCTTT. Translating it yields CASSPGTGNTEAFF.

This chain joins TRBV7-3 and TRBJ1-1; D is ambiguous. Trimming stripped 1 base from V and 5 bases from J, with 8 bases between. CDR1 is SGHTA and CDR2 is FQGTGA in the germline V gene. The CDR3 has 13 amino acids. As DNA, the CDR3 is TGTGCCAGCAGCTTAAACGACATGACTGAAGCTTTCTTT. Its translation: CASSLNDMTEAFF.